A few counts support the clone carrying this T cell receptor (beta chain). The data derive from a study of T cells in Graves' hyperthyroidism and ophthalmopathy. From RNA transcripts, TCR beta CDR3 regions were amplified. With the HTBI primer set, the TCR CDR3 went through a first round of RT-PCR. From the multiplex PCR reads, TCRdb called clonotypes with MiXCR, one entry per CDR3 protein. In the table there are under 650,000 distinct CDR3 sequences, roughly 16% of which are singletons. Germline V gene data show CDR1 as SGDLS and CDR2 as YYNGEE. V lost 0 bases, J lost 3 bases, and 13 bases lay in between. The CDR3 is 15 amino acids.

Sequenced: blood. The sequence came from a woman in her 30s with Graves' hyperthyroidism. The chain has TRBV9 and TRBJ2-7, with D possibly matching TRBD1 (5 bases). Written as DNA, the CDR3 is TGTGCCAGCAGCGTAGGCTGGGGCGGTCGCTACGAGCAGTACTTC. Residues: CASSVGWGGRYEQYF.